The T cell receptor (beta chain) described here comes from a study of blood T cell repertoires in COVID-19. The germline V gene encodes CDR1 LNHDA and CDR2 SQIVND (reference sequence). The CDR3 is made up of 18 amino acids. V was shortened by 8 bases and J by 2 bases, with 26 bases between the two germline ends. Produced via immunoSEQ multiplex PCR; TCRdb's table is partial and in-frame only. The data show under 200,000 clones, 88% seen once. Sample: peripheral blood. The chain joins TRBV19 to TRBJ2-3, with a tentative D call TRBD2 (6 bases). The clonotype comes from a man aged 18 to 29 with active or convalescent COVID-19. The CDR3 reads CASLLPSTWTIVTDTQYF. The CDR3 nucleotides read TGTGCCAGTCTTCTCCCCTCTACATGGACTATTGTCACAGATACGCAGTATTTT. The complete variable domain, with remaining parts taken from reference TRBV19 and TRBJ2-3, reads DGGITQSPKYLFRKEGQNVTLSCEQNLNHDAMYWYRQDPGQGLRLIYYSQIVNDFQKGDIAEGYSVSREKKESFPLTVTSAQKNPTAFYLCASLLPSTWTIVTDTQYFGPGTRLTVL.